The clone carrying this TCR beta chain came up many times. Its specificity is unknown. These data originate in a study of response to subunit inactivated influenza vaccine. Findings and caveats of the study: It was the authors' suggestion that each seasonal influenza vaccination recruits few new T cells.

TCRdb recomputed calls from the RT-PCR reads with MiXCR, one row per CDR3 protein. The sample lists around 790,000 distinct CDR3 sequences; about 20% were seen once. The specimen comprised PBMCs from blood, sampled about 5 days after vaccination. The clonotype originates from a man in his fifties or sixties who received an inactivated influenza vaccine.

CDR3 sequence: CASSEDSKSTNEKLFF. Written as DNA, the CDR3 is TGTGCCAGCAGCGAAGACAGCAAATCAACTAATGAAAAACTGTTTTTT. This chain uses TRBV12-3 or TRBV12-4 with TRBJ1-4; perhaps TRBD1 as D (5 bases). V gave up 6 bases and J gave up 0 bases, with 14 bases separating them. The length of the CDR3 is 16 residues.